The source of this T cell receptor (beta chain) is a study of T cell responses to AZD1222 COVID-19 vaccine. Overall study findings and caveats: Unmutated variant regions are reportedly targeted by nearly half of spike-specific TCRs. Among the donors, most were white British and more were female, and clonal diversity was possibly underestimated. Repertoires were sampled only after the peak T cell response.

The CDR3 runs to 14 residues. The germline V gene encodes CDR1 SGHTA and CDR2 FQGNSA. After removal of 5 bases from V and 2 bases from J, the junction contained 5 bases not matched to a gene. The table lists this clone with a count of one. Its antigen remains unidentified. Assay used: immunoSEQ multiplex PCR; TCRdb lists only in-frame clones, some missing. The sample lists roughly 120,000 clones, around 85% seen once, with approximately 6.6% in the top ten. This receptor was identified in an adult in good health. The chain links TRBV7-2 to TRBJ1-1; TRBD1 aligns across 7 bases. This material consisted of peripheral blood, taken on day 0 of AZD1222 vaccination. The CDR3 loop reads CASSLDRANTEAFF. CDR3 DNA: TGTGCCAGCAGCCTCGACAGGGCCAACACTGAAGCTTTCTTT. Filled out from reference TRBV7-2 and TRBJ1-1, the complete variable domain reads GAGVSQSPSNKVTEKGKDVELRCDPISGHTALYWYRQSLGQGLEFLIYFQGNSAPDKSGLPSDRFSAERTGGSVSTLTIQRTQQEDSAVYLCASSLDRANTEAFFGQGTRLTVV.